What follows describes a single T cell receptor beta chain. The data were obtained in a study of blood T cell repertoires in COVID-19. Overall study context: Acute and convalescent COVID-19 samples came from the United States, Italy and Spain. PBMCs, B-cell-depleted T cells, or T cells provided the cDNA or gDNA that made up the material.

Here immunoSEQ multiplex PCR was the method, and the copy in TCRdb shows in-frame clones only, minus some. The table includes about 130,000 clones, around 88% detected once. Germline V gives CDR1 MGHDK, CDR2 SYGVNS. Trimming pared 3 bases from V and 2 bases from J, leaving 10 bases between. The CDR3 is made up of 14 amino acids. Material: peripheral blood. The TCR comes from a man aged 45-65 years with acute or convalescent COVID-19. The V call is TRBV25-1, the J call TRBJ1-2; unclear D gene. The CDR3 loop reads CASSEFGENYGYTF. DNA of the CDR3: TGTGCCAGCAGTGAGTTCGGGGAGAACTATGGCTACACCTTC.